This T cell receptor beta chain was recorded in a study of T cell repertoires in cytomegalovirus infection. Study overall: It can be stated that public TCR beta signatures indicated CMV infection as well as a matching HLA type. Overall study results and limits: The cumulative frequency of public TCR beta families distinguished individuals who carried CMV together with the relevant HLA. Dominating the ex vivo response were HLA-C-restricted CMV-specific TCR beta clonotypes.

TCRdb re-called the reads with MiXCR, one entry per CDR3 protein. Seen here are some 100,000 distinct CDR3 sequences, more than 20% observed once, and the top ten hold 39%. This clonotype has more than one count but fewer than ten. Its antigen is still unknown. CDR3 length equals 17 residues. CDR1 is MNHNY, CDR2 SVGAGI, per germline (reference sequence). The ends lost 2 bases at V and 0 bases at J; junction bases unmatched: 9. The sample taken for sequencing was CD8+ T cells from PBMCs. The TCR sequence derives from a human donor in good health (CMV status not recorded). Some clones in this sample may be carry-over from other donors' samples. J is TRBJ2-5 and V is TRBV6-6; 7 bases fit TRBD2. The CDR3 DNA sequence: TGTGCCAGCAGTTACCATCCAGAGGGAGGGTACCAAGAGACCCAGTACTTC. Amino acid sequence: CASSYHPEGGYQETQYF.